This entry is about one T cell receptor (beta chain). Antigen unknown. Profiling relied on immunoSEQ multiplex PCR, and the TCRdb table lists in-frame clones only, not all of them. The sample consists of 95,000 to 120,000 clones, roughly 95% of them appearing once. The data belong to a study of cytomegalovirus exposure and HLA in healthy donors. General study results and limits: Most TCR sequences were uncommon, yet certain public TCRs appeared in many donors. Reported results showed that the classifier diagnosed cytomegalovirus status with high specificity and sensitivity.

The donors were part of the validation cohort, which consisted of some 120 subjects and was separate from the first cohort of about 650 subjects. This CDR3 region has 15 residues. Trimming took 6 bases from V and 3 from J; bases not matched to a gene: 5. Germline CDR1 and CDR2: KGHSH and LQKENI. The rearrangement links TRBV18 to TRBJ2-2; TRBD1 matches at 9 bases. Sequenced sample: PBMCs. The receptor comes from a woman aged 18-30 years in good health and CMV-seronegative. The CDR3, as DNA: TGTGCCAGCTCGGCTCGACAGGGGGACACCGGGGAGCTGTTTTTT. Its translation is CASSARQGDTGELFF.